One sample yielded the 32 T cell receptor beta chains listed below, sequenced in a study of tumor-infiltrating lymphocytes in oesophageal squamous cell carcinoma. TCRdb used MiXCR to reprocess the PCR reads, holding one entry per CDR3 protein. The data show around 6,300 distinct CDR3 sequences, around 15% seen once. Sequences were obtained from normal esophageal tissue next to the tumor. The receptors were sampled from a male donor with esophageal squamous cell carcinoma.

The sample holds many counts of this clonotype. The chain employs TRBV11-2 and TRBJ1-6, with 7 bases fitting TRBD1. This CDR3 is built from 15 residues. Trimming cost V 1 base and J 7 bases; bases outside gene matches: 4. CDR1 SGHAT and CDR2 FQNNGV come from the germline V gene. The CDR3 is CASSLGDSTNSPLHF. As DNA, the CDR3 is TGTGCCAGCAGCTTAGGGGACAGTACCAATTCACCCCTCCACTTT.

This clonotype is labeled medium-sized. Just one base apart from a much larger clone, this may be a read error. The rearrangement uses TRBV7-2 and TRBJ2-7, with 7 bases lining up with TRBD1. CDR3 length: 16 amino acids. Germline CDR1 reads SGHTA; CDR2 reads FQGNSA. V dropped 1 base and J dropped 7; count of bases not matched to a gene: 13. The CDR3 region is CASSLVEGARYNEQYF. The CDR3 coding sequence is TGTGCCAGCAGCTTAGTTGAGGGGGCGAGGTACAATGAGCAGTACTTC.

Notes on this clonotype: An end of the junction differs from the germline gene, which may be a read error. This rearrangement joins TRBV7-8 to TRBJ1-6; a possible D gene is TRBD1 (6 bases). Germline CDR1 and CDR2: SGHVS and FQNEAQ. CDR3 size: 15 residues. CDR3 coding DNA: TGTGCCAACAGCTTAGGGCAGGGGCCGTCCTACGAGCAGTACTTT. Its translation: CANSLGQGPSYEQYF.

This clonotype rates as medium-sized (0.01 to 0.1%). V and J are TRBV11-2 and TRBJ1-1; D gene ambiguous. CDR3 length: 13 residues. Germline V gene data show CDR1 as SGHAT and CDR2 as FQNNGV. V shed 3 bases and J shed 0 bases, with 5 bases lying between them. The CDR3 sequence is CASSFQLNTEAFF. The CDR3 region has the DNA TGTGCCAGCAGCTTTCAGCTGAACACTGAAGCTTTCTTT.

This clonotype was detected ten times or more. This chain joins TRBV5-6 and TRBJ2-7; D is ambiguous. Trimming removed 2 bases at V and 1 base at J, with 7 bases between. There are 13 residues in the CDR3. Germline V gene data show CDR1 as SGHDT and CDR2 as YYEEEE. The CDR3 loop is CASSFDGSYEQYF. CDR3 in DNA: TGTGCCAGCAGCTTCGACGGGTCCTACGAGCAGTACTTC.

This clonotype was seen many times. The V gene is TRBV12-5, the J gene TRBJ1-5, with D perhaps matching TRBD1 (5 bases). The germline V gene encodes CDR1 LGHNT and CDR2 FRNRAP. This CDR3 comprises 14 residues. The V and J ends lost 7 bases and 6 bases respectively, with 16 bases between them. This CDR3 is CASAPGGGGQPQHF. The CDR3 nucleotides are TGTGCTAGTGCCCCGGGGGGGGGAGGTCAGCCCCAGCATTTT. Full variable domain (outside the CDR3, taken from reference TRBV12-5 and TRBJ1-5): DARVTQTPRHKVTEMGQEVTMRCQPILGHNTVFWYRQTMMQGLELLAYFRNRAPLDDSGMPKDRFSAEMPDATLATLKIQPSEPRDSAVYFCASAPGGGGQPQHFGDGTRLSIL.

As for this clonotype: No conserved phenylalanine or tryptophan is present at the end of the CDR3, so a read error is the likely explanation. No DNA is shown, since the ends of the CDR3 on it are uncertain; the CDR3 is the one TCRdb lists. This rearrangement joins TRBV12-3 or TRBV12-4 to TRBJ2-6. The CDR3 length equals 8 residues, ends included. The CDR3 is CASTVSFS.

This clonotype was seen at least ten times. This could be a read error, since a much larger clone is one nucleotide away. The V and J genes are TRBV6-1 and TRBJ2-7; weak D call: TRBD1 (6 bases). CDR3 length equals 16 residues. The germline V gene has CDR1 MNHNS and CDR2 SASEGT. V was pared by 2 bases and J by 7 bases, with 21 bases between. The CDR3 loop is CASSELLGASYNEQYF. In DNA, the CDR3 is TGTGCCAGCAGTGAACTGCTGGGGGCCTCCTACAATGAGCAGTACTTC.

The sample holds many counts of this clonotype. The gene calls are TRBV5-6 and TRBJ2-4; 7 positions match TRBD1. The CDR3 runs 16 residues. Per the germline V gene, CDR1 is SGHDT and CDR2 is YYEEEE. V gave up 3 bases and J gave up 0 bases; unmatched junction bases: 6. The CDR3 loop is CASSYWDRVAKNIQYF. In nucleotides, the CDR3 is TGTGCCAGCAGCTATTGGGACAGAGTAGCCAAAAACATTCAGTACTTC.

In its sample, this clonotype was seen many times. This chain connects TRBV6-6 to TRBJ2-7; perhaps TRBD1 as D (6 bases). This CDR3 contains 14 residues. Trimming shortened V by 2 bases and J by 6 bases, and 14 bases separated the two germline ends. From germline, CDR1 is MNHNY and CDR2 SVGAGI (reference sequence). The CDR3 sequence is CASSYGTGFAEQYF. CDR3 sequence (DNA): TGTGCCAGCAGTTACGGCACAGGGTTTGCCGAGCAGTACTTC.

This clonotype was detected a few times. The V call is TRBV29-1, the J call TRBJ1-1; 9 nucleotides line up with TRBD1. The germline gives CDR1 SQVTM, CDR2 ANQGSEA. This CDR3 is 14 amino acids long. Trimming took 4 bases from V and 3 from J; bases not matched to a gene: 6. Here the CDR3 DNA reads TGCAGCGTTGGAACAGGGGGCGAGTACACTGAAGCTTTCTTT. Residues: CSVGTGGEYTEAFF.

V usage is TRBV7-6 and J usage is TRBJ2-3; 13 bases are shared with TRBD2. Germline V gives CDR1 SGHVS, CDR2 FNYEAQ. With V trimmed by 4 bases and J by 11 bases, 9 bases remained unmatched. The CDR3 has 15 residues. The CDR3 region is CASSSTSGGAVEQYF. The CDR3, as DNA: TGTGCCAGCAGCTCTACTAGCGGGGGGGCGGTTGAGCAGTATTTT.

Note on this clonotype: One base away lies a much larger clone, so this may be a sequencing read error. Because it lacks the conserved phenylalanine or tryptophan at the end, this CDR3 is likely a read error. The chain links TRBV25-1 to TRBJ1-2; D might be TRBD1 (6 bases). V was trimmed by 5 bases and J by 2 bases, leaving 12 bases between them. The CDR3 has 14 residues. In germline, CDR1 is MGHDK, CDR2 SYGVNS. The CDR3 region has the DNA TGTGCCAGCAGTCCCCGGGACAAAAACTATGGCTACACCTCC. This gives the protein CASSPRDKNYGYTS.

In regard to this clonotype: This likely comes from a read error, as the CDR3 has no conserved phenylalanine or tryptophan at its end. It is unclear where the CDR3 begins or ends on the DNA, so no DNA is shown, and the CDR3 is as TCRdb lists it. The gene calls are TRBV7-2 and TRBJ2-3; the table assigns TRBD1, which was not confirmed against the DNA. The germline V gene has CDR1 SGHTA and CDR2 FQGNSA. The CDR3 extends over 17 residues, inclusive of both ends. CDR3 amino acids: CASSLARQGKDGYTFGS.

The table lists this clonotype with many counts. This chain joins TRBV11-2 and TRBJ2-2; D remains ambiguous. V was trimmed by 5 bases and J by 5 bases, leaving 15 bases between them. Per the germline V gene, CDR1 is SGHAT and CDR2 is FQNNGV. This CDR3 has 15 amino acids. CDR3 sequence (DNA): TGTGCCAGCAGCCTGGTGGGGTATGGGACCGGGGAGCTGTTTTTT. Encoded protein: CASSLVGYGTGELFF.

This clonotype has ten or more counts. The chain is built from TRBV2 and TRBJ2-1, with D perhaps matching TRBD2 (6 bases). Trimming cost V 1 base and J 6 bases, with 10 bases left between them. Germline lookup yields CDR1 SNHLY and CDR2 FYNNEI. CDR3 size: 14 residues. The chain's CDR3 is CASSEDRGFNEQFF. CDR3 coding DNA: TGTGCCAGCAGTGAAGACCGGGGGTTCAATGAGCAGTTCTTC. Using reference TRBV2 and TRBJ2-1 for the parts outside the CDR3, the full variable domain is EPEVTQTPSHQVTQMGQEVILRCVPISNHLYFYWYRQILGQKVEFLVSFYNNEISEKSEIFDDQFSVERPDGSNFTLKIRSTKLEDSAMYFCASSEDRGFNEQFFGPGTRLTVL.

With regard to this clonotype: The conserved phenylalanine or tryptophan is not found at the CDR3 terminus, so this likely reflects a read error. The DNA is omitted, as the CDR3 cannot be located on it reliably, and the CDR3 follows TCRdb's listing. The chain combines TRBV7-9 with TRBJ1-5. The CDR3 is 8 residues long, ends included. Per the germline V gene, CDR1 is SEHNR and CDR2 is FQNEAQ (reference sequence). The CDR3 here is CASSLFGG.

At least ten counts were recorded for this clonotype. This chain uses TRBV11-3 with TRBJ2-5; 9 nucleotides align to TRBD1. The CDR3 spans 18 residues. J gave up 11 bases and V 0 bases, and 19 bases lay outside the gene matches. Looked up from germline, CDR1 is SGHNT and CDR2 is YENEEA. CDR3 sequence: CASSLDWQNRGRPSEQYF. DNA for the CDR3: TGTGCCAGCAGCTTAGATTGGCAGAACAGGGGGCGACCCAGTGAGCAGTACTTC.

This clonotype was seen many times. The chain employs TRBV7-9 and TRBJ1-3; possible D gene TRBD1, 6 bases. V gave up 8 bases and J gave up 5 bases, with 10 bases separating them. CDR3 size: 12 residues. The germline gives CDR1 SEHNR, CDR2 FQNEAQ (reference sequence). CDR3 loop: CASEGGRNTIYF. DNA for the CDR3: TGTGCCAGCGAGGGGGGCCGAAACACCATATATTTT.

This clonotype was recorded at least ten times. The V call is TRBV19, the J call TRBJ2-3, with a tentative D call TRBD1 (6 bases). This CDR3 spans 16 amino acids. CDR1 and CDR2 from the germline V gene are LNHDA and SQIVND (reference sequence). Trimming shortened V by 4 bases and J by 2 bases, and 16 bases separated the two germline ends. CDR3 nucleotide sequence: TGTGCCAGTAGTACAGTTCGGGACACCCACACAGATACGCAGTATTTT. Translated: CASSTVRDTHTDTQYF.

This clonotype counts as medium-sized. The genes are TRBV11-2 and TRBJ2-7; 9 nucleotides agree with TRBD1. Germline CDR1 SGHAT, CDR2 FQNNGV. V was pared by 0 bases and J by 6 bases, with 6 bases of the junction left unmatched. The CDR3 runs to 15 residues. The CDR3 protein is CASSLEGTGYFEQYF. Written as DNA, the CDR3 is TGTGCCAGCAGCTTAGAGGGGACAGGGTATTTCGAGCAGTACTTC.

This clonotype has at least ten counts. The chain links TRBV6-4 to TRBJ2-1; D not certain. Germline V gene data show CDR1 as MRHNA and CDR2 as SNTAGT. The CDR3 covers 13 residues. V lost 2 bases to trimming and J lost 10 bases, with 12 bases between them. The CDR3 DNA reads as TGTGCCAGCAGTGACGTAGAGTCTGGAGAGCAGTTCTTC. The encoded protein is CASSDVESGEQFF.

The table lists this clonotype with a few counts. CDR3 sequence reads: CASSENLAPYEQYF. DNA for the CDR3: TGTGCCAGCAGTGAAAATTTGGCCCCCTACGAGCAGTACTTC. This rearrangement joins TRBV2 to TRBJ2-1, with D unclear. The J call could be wrong; TRBJ2-7 is a better fit for the DNA end. Germline CDR1 and CDR2: SNHLY and FYNNEI. The CDR3 covers 14 residues.

Many counts were recorded for this clonotype. This rearrangement joins TRBV12-3 or TRBV12-4 to TRBJ2-5; a weak D match, TRBD2 (7 bases). The CDR3 has 13 residues. V gave up 3 bases and J gave up 4 bases, with 9 bases separating them. This CDR3 reads CASSFGGRETQYF. CDR3 bases: TGTGCCAGCAGTTTCGGGGGGCGAGAGACCCAGTACTTC.

This clonotype was detected only a few times. No conserved phenylalanine or tryptophan ends this CDR3, so it is likely a read error. No DNA is shown, since the ends of the CDR3 on it are uncertain; the CDR3 is the one TCRdb lists. This sequence joins TRBV7-9 and TRBJ2-7; the D call in the table, TRBD2, was not verified against the DNA. The length of the CDR3 is 14 amino acids, counting both ends. Germline assignment: CDR1 SEHNR and CDR2 FQNEAQ (reference sequence). This CDR3 reads CASSLNLEGYTFGS.

Within the sample, this clonotype is large. The chain links TRBV7-8 to TRBJ2-5; the match to TRBD2 covers 10 bases. The V segment lost 8 bases and the J segment 3 bases; nucleotides outside the gene matches: 3. The CDR3 length is 13 residues. Germline CDR1 reads SGHVS; CDR2 reads FQNEAQ. The CDR3 loop reads CASLGLAEETQYF. The CDR3 nucleotides read TGTGCCAGCCTTGGACTAGCGGAAGAGACCCAGTACTTC.

This clonotype was seen repeatedly, ten times or more. The chain couples TRBV27 to TRBJ1-2; 9 nucleotides match TRBD1. V lost 4 bases and J lost 4; bases outside the gene matches: 10. CDR3 length: 16 amino acids. The V gene's germline CDR1 is MNHEY and CDR2 SMNVEV (reference sequence). The CDR3, as DNA: TGTGCCAGCAGTTCCGGGAGGGGACAGGGCTTCTATGGCTACACCTTC. Protein product: CASSSGRGQGFYGYTF.

Within the sample, this clonotype is medium-sized. This chain uses TRBV7-9 with TRBJ2-7; 7 bases fit TRBD1. The germline gives CDR1 SEHNR, CDR2 FQNEAQ (reference sequence). The trim removed 5 bases at V and 2 bases at J, leaving 6 bases unmatched. The CDR3 runs 14 residues. The DNA for the CDR3 is TGTGCCAGCAGCCACGACAGGGCCCCCTACGAGCAGTACTTC. Translation gives CASSHDRAPYEQYF.

To note about this clonotype: Because the CDR3 is missing its conserved closing phenylalanine or tryptophan, this is likely a read error. The limits of the CDR3 on the DNA are not certain, so only TCRdb's listed CDR3 is given. This chain links TRBV7-8 with TRBJ2-7. Germline CDR1 reads SGHVS; CDR2 reads FQNEAQ. The CDR3 is 14 amino acids long, termini counted. CDR3 residues: CASSPVLREQYFGS.

This clonotype was found many times. V gene TRBV11-2 combines with J gene TRBJ1-1; the D is unclear. The CDR3 runs to 15 residues. Trimming removed 5 bases from V and 0 bases from J, with 13 bases in between. The germline V gene encodes CDR1 SGHAT and CDR2 FQNNGV. The CDR3 DNA reads as TGTGCCAGCAGCAAAGAGGCACGGATGAACACTGAAGCTTTCTTT. It encodes CASSKEARMNTEAFF. The full variable domain, in which reference TRBV11-2 and TRBJ1-1 provide the parts outside the CDR3, is EAGVAQSPRYKIIEKRQSVAFWCNPISGHATLYWYQQILGQGPKLLIQFQNNGVVDDSQLPKDRFSAERLKGVDSTLKIQPAKLEDSAVYLCASSKEARMNTEAFFGQGTRLTVV.

This clonotype was detected ten times or more. This chain joins TRBV5-5 and TRBJ2-7; perhaps TRBD1 as D (7 bases). From germline, CDR1 is SGHKS and CDR2 YYEKEE (reference sequence). The CDR3 length is 15 residues. V was trimmed by 0 bases and J by 2 bases, leaving 12 bases between them. CDR3 sequence (DNA): TGTGCCAGCAGCTTGGTCCAGGGGGGAACCTACGAGCAGTACTTC. This translates into CASSLVQGGTYEQYF.

The rearrangement joins TRBV2 to TRBJ1-1; D not certain. V lost 3 bases and J 7 bases, leaving 12 bases between the germline ends. CDR3 length: 13 amino acids. Germline CDR1 reads SNHLY; CDR2 reads FYNNEI. The CDR3 DNA reads as TGTGCCAGCAGTGAGGCAGTCCTAGGTGAAGCTTTCTTT. Translation gives CASSEAVLGEAFF.